This T cell receptor beta chain stems from a study of T cells in Graves' hyperthyroidism and ophthalmopathy. Whole-study results and caveats: Blood also carried most thyroid clonotypes expanded above 0.001.

Germline V lookup: CDR1 MDHEN, CDR2 SYDVKM. The CDR3 is 14 amino acids. V was cut by 9 bases and J by 4 bases, with 18 bases left in between. Uncontrolled infections, other autoimmune diseases, pregnancy or lactation led to exclusion of patients. Each diagnosis drew on symptoms, thyroxine, TRAb, thyroid ultrasound and orbital computed tomography findings. This sample holds PBMCs from around 9.9 ml fresh peripheral blood. This clonotype was picked up many times. Its antigen is currently unknown. Researchers amplified the TCR beta CDR3 regions from RNA transcripts. Initially, a first-round RT-PCR of the TCR CDR3 employed the HTBI primer set. TCRdb re-called the multiplex PCR reads through MiXCR, storing one row per CDR3 protein. Of around 250,000 distinct CDR3 sequences listed, about 15% are singletons.

The sample was blood. This TCR was sampled from a woman younger than 30 with Graves' ophthalmopathy. This chain joins TRBV28 and TRBJ1-2, with D perhaps matching TRBD1 (5 bases). The CDR3 DNA is TGTGCCAGTTGGGGCAGGGATGATGTCTATGGCTACACCTTC. Residues: CASWGRDDVYGYTF.